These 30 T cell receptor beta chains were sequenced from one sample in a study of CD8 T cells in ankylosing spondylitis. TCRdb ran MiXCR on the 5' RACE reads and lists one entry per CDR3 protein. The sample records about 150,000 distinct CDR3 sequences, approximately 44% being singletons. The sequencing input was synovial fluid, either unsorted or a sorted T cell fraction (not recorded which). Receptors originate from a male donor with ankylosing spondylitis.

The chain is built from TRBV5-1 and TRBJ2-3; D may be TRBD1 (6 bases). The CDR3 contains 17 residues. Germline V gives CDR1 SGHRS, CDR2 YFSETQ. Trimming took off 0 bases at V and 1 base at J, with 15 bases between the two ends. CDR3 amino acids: CASSLEGERTGTDTQYF. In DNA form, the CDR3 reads TGCGCCAGCAGCTTGGAGGGGGAGCGGACGGGCACAGATACGCAGTATTTT.

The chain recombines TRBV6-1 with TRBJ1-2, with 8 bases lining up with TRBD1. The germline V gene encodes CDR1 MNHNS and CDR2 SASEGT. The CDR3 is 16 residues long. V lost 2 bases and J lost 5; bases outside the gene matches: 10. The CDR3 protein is CASSEYDNDRGYGYTF. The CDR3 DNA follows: TGTGCCAGCAGTGAATACGACAATGACAGGGGTTATGGCTACACCTTC.

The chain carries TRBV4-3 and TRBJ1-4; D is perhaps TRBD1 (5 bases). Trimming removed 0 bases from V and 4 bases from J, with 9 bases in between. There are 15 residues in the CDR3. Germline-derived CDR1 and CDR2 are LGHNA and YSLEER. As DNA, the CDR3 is TGCGCCAGCAGCCAAGATCTGGGGGATAATGAAAAACTGTTTTTT. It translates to CASSQDLGDNEKLFF.

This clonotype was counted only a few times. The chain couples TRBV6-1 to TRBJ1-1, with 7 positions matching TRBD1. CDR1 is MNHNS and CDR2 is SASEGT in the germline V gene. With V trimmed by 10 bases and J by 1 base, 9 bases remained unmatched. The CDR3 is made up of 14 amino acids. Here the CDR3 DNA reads TGTGCCATCGGGACAGTCGAATGGAACACTGAAGCTTTCTTT. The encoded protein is CAIGTVEWNTEAFF.

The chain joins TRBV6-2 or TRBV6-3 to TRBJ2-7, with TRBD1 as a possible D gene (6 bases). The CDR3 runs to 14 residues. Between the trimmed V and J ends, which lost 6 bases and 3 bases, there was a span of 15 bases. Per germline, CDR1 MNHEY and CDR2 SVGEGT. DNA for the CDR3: TGTGCCAGCAGGGTCCGGGACACCGGCTACGAGCAGTACTTC. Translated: CASRVRDTGYEQYF.

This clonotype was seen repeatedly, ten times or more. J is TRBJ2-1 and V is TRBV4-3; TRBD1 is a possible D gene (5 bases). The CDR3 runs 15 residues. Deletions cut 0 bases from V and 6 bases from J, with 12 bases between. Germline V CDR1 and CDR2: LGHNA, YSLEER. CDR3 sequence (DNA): TGCGCCAGCAGCCAAGATGGGGCTGAAAGCAATGAGCAGTTCTTC. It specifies CASSQDGAESNEQFF.

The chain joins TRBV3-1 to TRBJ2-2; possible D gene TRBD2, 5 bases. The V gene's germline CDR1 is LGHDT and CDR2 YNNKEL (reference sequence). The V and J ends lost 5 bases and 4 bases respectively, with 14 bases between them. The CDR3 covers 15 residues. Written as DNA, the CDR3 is TGTGCCAGCAGCGGGTGGGGAGAACCCACCGGGGAGCTGTTTTTT. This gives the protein CASSGWGEPTGELFF.

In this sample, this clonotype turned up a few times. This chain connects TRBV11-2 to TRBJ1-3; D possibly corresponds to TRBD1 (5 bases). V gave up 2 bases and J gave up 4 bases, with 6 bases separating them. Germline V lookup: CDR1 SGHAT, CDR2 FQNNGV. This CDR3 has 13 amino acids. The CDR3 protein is CASSLKGGNTIYF. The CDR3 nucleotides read TGTGCCAGCAGCTTAAAGGGGGGAAACACCATATATTTT.

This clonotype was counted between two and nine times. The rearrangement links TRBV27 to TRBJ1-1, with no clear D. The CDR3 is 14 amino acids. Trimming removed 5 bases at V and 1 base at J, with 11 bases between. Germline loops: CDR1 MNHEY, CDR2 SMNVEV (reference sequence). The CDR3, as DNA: TGTGCCAGCAGTCGCCGCCGGCAGAACACTGAAGCTTTCTTT. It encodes CASSRRRQNTEAFF.

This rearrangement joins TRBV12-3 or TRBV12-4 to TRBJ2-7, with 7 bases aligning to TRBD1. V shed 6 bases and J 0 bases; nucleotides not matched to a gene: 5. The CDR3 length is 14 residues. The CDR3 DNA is TGTGCCAGCAGCCACAGGGACAGCTCCTACGAGCAGTACTTC. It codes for CASSHRDSSYEQYF.

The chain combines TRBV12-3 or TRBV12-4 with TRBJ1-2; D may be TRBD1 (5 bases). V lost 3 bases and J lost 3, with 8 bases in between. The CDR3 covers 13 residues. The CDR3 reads CASSLGTHYGYTF. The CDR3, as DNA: TGTGCCAGCAGTTTGGGGACGCACTATGGCTACACCTTC.

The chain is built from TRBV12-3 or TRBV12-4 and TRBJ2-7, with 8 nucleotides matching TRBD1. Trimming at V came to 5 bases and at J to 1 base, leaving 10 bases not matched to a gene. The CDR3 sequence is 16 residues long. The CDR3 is CASSLSQGALSYEQYF. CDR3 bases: TGTGCCAGCAGTCTCTCTCAGGGGGCCCTTTCCTACGAGCAGTACTTC.

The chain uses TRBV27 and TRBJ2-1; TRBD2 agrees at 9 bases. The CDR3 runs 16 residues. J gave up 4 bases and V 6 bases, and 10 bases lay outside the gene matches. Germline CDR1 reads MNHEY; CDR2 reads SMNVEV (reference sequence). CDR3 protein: CASSTILAGHYNEQFF. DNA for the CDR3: TGTGCCAGCAGCACCATCCTAGCGGGACATTACAATGAGCAGTTCTTC.

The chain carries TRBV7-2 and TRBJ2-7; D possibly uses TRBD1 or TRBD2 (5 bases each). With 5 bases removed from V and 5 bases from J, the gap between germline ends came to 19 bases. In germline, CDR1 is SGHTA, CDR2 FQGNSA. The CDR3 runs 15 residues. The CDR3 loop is CASSPQGLRGNEQYF. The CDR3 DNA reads TGTGCCAGCAGCCCCCAAGGGCTGAGGGGTAACGAGCAGTACTTC.

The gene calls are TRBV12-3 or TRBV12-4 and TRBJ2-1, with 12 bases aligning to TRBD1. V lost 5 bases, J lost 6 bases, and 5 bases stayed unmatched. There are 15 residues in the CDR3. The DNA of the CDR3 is TGTGCCAGCAGTCCGGGACAGGGGGCGCGCAATGAGCAGTTCTTC. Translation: CASSPGQGARNEQFF.

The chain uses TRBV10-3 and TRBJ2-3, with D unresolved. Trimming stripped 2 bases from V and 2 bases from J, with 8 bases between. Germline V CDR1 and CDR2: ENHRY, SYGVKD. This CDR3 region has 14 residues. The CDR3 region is CAISERQVTDTQYF. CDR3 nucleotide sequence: TGTGCCATCAGTGAGAGGCAGGTCACAGATACGCAGTATTTT.

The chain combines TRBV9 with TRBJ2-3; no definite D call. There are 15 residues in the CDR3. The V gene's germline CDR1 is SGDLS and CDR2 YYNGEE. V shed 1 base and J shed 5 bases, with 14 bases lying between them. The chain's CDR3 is CASSVTTSSGDTQYF. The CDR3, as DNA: TGTGCCAGCAGCGTAACCACCTCCTCAGGAGATACGCAGTATTTT.

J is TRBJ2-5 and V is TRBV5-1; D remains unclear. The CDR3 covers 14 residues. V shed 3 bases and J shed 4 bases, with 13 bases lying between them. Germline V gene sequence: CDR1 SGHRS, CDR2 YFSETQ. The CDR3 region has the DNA TGCGCCAGCAGCTCATTAGTTGGCGGAGAGACCCAGTACTTC. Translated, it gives CASSSLVGGETQYF.

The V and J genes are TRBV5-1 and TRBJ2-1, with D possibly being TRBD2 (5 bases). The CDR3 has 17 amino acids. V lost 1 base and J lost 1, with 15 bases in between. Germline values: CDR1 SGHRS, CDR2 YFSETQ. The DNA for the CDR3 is TGCGCCAGCAGCTTGTTCGCGGCTAGCTGGTCCTACAATGAGCAGTTCTTC. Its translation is CASSLFAASWSYNEQFF.

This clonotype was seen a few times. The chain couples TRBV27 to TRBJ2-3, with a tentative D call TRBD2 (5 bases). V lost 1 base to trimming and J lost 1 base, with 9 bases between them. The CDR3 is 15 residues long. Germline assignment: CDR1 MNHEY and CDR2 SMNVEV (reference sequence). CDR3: CASSLLRAGTDTQYF. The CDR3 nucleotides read TGTGCCAGCAGTTTATTGAGGGCTGGCACAGATACGCAGTATTTT.

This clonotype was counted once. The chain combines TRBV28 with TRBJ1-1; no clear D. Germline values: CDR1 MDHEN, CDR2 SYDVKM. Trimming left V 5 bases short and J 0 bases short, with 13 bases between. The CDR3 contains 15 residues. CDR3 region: CASSARARMNTEAFF. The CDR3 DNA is TGTGCCAGCAGTGCAAGGGCGCGTATGAACACTGAAGCTTTCTTT.

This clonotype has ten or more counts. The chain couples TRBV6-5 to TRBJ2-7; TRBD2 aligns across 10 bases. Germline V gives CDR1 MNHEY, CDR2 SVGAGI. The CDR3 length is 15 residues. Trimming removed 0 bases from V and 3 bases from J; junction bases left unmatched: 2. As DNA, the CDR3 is TGTGCCAGCAGTTACTCGTCTAGCGGGAGCTACGAGCAGTACTTC. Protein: CASSYSSSGSYEQYF.

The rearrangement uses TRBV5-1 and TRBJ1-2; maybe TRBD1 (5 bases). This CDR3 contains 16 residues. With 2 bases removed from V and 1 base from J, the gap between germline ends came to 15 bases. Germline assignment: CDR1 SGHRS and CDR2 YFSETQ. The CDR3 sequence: CASSFLYGGDNYGYTF. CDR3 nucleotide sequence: TGCGCCAGCAGCTTCCTTTATGGGGGGGATAACTATGGCTACACCTTC. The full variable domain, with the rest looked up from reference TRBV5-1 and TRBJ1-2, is KAGVTQTPRYLIKTRGQQVTLSCSPISGHRSVSWYQQTPGQGLQFLFEYFSETQRNKGNFPGRFSGRQFSNSRSEMNVSTLELGDSALYLCASSFLYGGDNYGYTFGSGTRLTVV.

CDR3 loop: CASSPRAGTQYF. The CDR3, as DNA: TGTGCCAGCAGTCCCAGGGCGGGGACCCAGTACTTC. V is TRBV3-1 and J is TRBJ2-5; either TRBD1 or TRBD2 may supply D (5 bases each). Germline lookup yields CDR1 LGHDT and CDR2 YNNKEL (reference sequence). There are 12 residues in the CDR3. V lost 6 bases and J lost 7, with 12 bases in between.

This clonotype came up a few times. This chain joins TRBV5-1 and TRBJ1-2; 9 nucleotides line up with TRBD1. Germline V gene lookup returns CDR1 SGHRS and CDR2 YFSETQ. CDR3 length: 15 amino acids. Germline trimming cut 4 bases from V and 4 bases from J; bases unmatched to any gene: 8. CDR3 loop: CASSTLQGAGYGYTF. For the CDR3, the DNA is TGCGCCAGCAGCACCCTACAGGGGGCCGGCTATGGCTACACCTTC.

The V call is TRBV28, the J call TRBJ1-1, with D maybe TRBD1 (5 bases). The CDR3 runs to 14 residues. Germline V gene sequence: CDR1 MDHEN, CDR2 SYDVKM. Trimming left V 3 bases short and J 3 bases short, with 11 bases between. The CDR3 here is CASSLGGGHTEAFF. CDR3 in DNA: TGTGCCAGCAGTTTGGGGGGGGGACACACTGAAGCTTTCTTT.

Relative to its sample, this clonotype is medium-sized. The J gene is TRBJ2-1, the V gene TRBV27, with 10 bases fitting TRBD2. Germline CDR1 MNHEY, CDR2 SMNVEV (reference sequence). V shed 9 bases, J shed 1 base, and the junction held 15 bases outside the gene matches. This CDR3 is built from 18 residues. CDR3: CASSPPPGLARSYNEQFF. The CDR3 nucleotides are TGTGCCAGTAGTCCCCCCCCGGGACTAGCGAGATCCTACAATGAGCAGTTCTTC.

The CDR3 here is CASSLDGRQGARNEQFF. Here the CDR3 DNA reads TGTGCCAGCAGCTTAGACGGGCGGCAGGGGGCTAGGAATGAGCAGTTCTTC. J is TRBJ2-1 and V is TRBV11-2; 8 bases map to TRBD1. V lost 0 bases, J lost 7 bases, and 11 bases stayed unmatched. Germline V gene data show CDR1 as SGHAT and CDR2 as FQNNGV. The CDR3 is 17 amino acids.

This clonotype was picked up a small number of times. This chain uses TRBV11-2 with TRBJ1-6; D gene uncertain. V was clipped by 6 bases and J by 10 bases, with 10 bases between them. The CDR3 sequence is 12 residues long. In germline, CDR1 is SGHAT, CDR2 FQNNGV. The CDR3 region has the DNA TGTGCCAGCAGTTACCGACCATCACCCCTCCACTTT. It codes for CASSYRPSPLHF.

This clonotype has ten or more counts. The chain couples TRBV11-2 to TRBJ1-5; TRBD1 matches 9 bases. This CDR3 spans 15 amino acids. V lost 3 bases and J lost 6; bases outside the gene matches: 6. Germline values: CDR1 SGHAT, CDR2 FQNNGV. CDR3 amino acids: CASSFTGGRGQPQHF. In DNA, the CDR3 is TGTGCCAGCAGCTTCACAGGGGGCAGGGGTCAGCCCCAGCATTTT.